This T cell receptor beta chain is drawn from a study of brain metastases from non-small cell lung cancer. Data came from immunoSEQ multiplex PCR; TCRdb stores just in-frame clones and leaves some out. The sample records roughly 1,400 clones, about four fifths being singletons. After removal of 4 bases from V and 6 bases from J, the junction contained 11 bases not matched to a gene. CDR1 and CDR2 from the germline V gene are SGHRS and YFSETQ. The CDR3 is 17 residues long. The rearrangement links TRBV5-1 to TRBJ2-7; 15 nucleotides line up with TRBD2. This TCR was sampled from a donor over 35 with non-small cell lung cancer. The sample comprised tumor-adjacent normal tissue. The CDR3 nucleotides read TGCGCCAGCAGCCCTGGACTAGCGGGAGGGCCTGCCCTCGAGCAGTACTTC. Protein: CASSPGLAGGPALEQYF.